A selection of T cell receptor beta chains follows, all from one sample in a study of prognosis after radiotherapy for stage I lung cancer. Each CDR3 protein gets one entry after TCRdb re-called the multiplex PCR reads with MiXCR. The repertoire has approximately 30,000 distinct CDR3 sequences, around 30% of them found once; the top ten carry around 35%. This specimen was PBMCs, taken before or after stereotactic body radiation therapy (not recorded which). The receptors were sampled from a donor over 45 with non-small cell lung cancer. Each CDR3 is given with its conserved first and last residue. The D gene is left open where the match is weak. Some rows mark clone size as missing; the rest say once, few, many or name a class of expanded clone.

v_gene	abundance	d_gene	j_gene	CDR3nt	CDR3aa
TRBV6-2/TRBV6-3	many	TRBD2	TRBJ2-1	TGTGCCAGCAGTTACTCGACTAGCGGGCGATCCTACAATGAGCAGTTCTTC	CASSYSTSGRSYNEQFF
TRBV14	many	.	TRBJ2-7	TGTGCCAGCAGCCAAGATTTGGCTTCGGGTGAGCAGTACTTC	CASSQDLASGEQYF
TRBV18	many	.	TRBJ1-3	TGTGCCAGCTCACCACAGACATCGCGCTCTGGAAACACCATATATTTT	CASSPQTSRSGNTIYF
TRBV27	.	.	TRBJ1-1	TGTGCCAGCAGTTTATCCCTCGACGGGAACACTGAAGCTTTCTTT	CASSLSLDGNTEAFF
TRBV7-2	many	.	TRBJ2-7	TGTGCCAGCAGCTCTCCCGGGTCTTTGGAGCAGTACTTC	CASSSPGSLEQYF
TRBV12-3/TRBV12-4	many	.	TRBJ2-1	TGTGCCAGCAGGCTAGGGACCAGCTCCTACAATGAGCAGTTCTTC	CASRLGTSSYNEQFF
TRBV28	many	.	TRBJ2-7	TGTGCCAGCAGTTTAAATACGGGGTCCTACGAGCAGTACTTC	CASSLNTGSYEQYF
TRBV5-1	many	TRBD1	TRBJ1-2	TGCGCCAGCAGCTTGGCGACAGGGGGCGCGGCTCGCTATGGCTACACCTTC	CASSLATGGAARYGYTF
TRBV5-6	once	.	TRBJ1-4	TGTGCCAGCAGCTATGGAGGGGATGAAAAACTGTTTTTT	CASSYGGDEKLFF
TRBV11-2	many	.	TRBJ2-1	TGTGCCAGCAGGAACCGACAGCTTCCAGAAAGCGGCCCCTCCTACAATGAGCAGTTCTTC	CASRNRQLPESGPSYNEQFF
TRBV29-1	many	.	TRBJ1-3	TGCAGCGTTGTGACCGGCGTAGGGGAGTTTGGAAACACCATATATTTT	CSVVTGVGEFGNTIYF
TRBV5-4	few	TRBD2	TRBJ2-2	TGTGCCAGCAGCTTAGCCGGGACTAGCGGGCTTGCCGGGGAGCTGTTTTTT	CASSLAGTSGLAGELFF
TRBV6-1	many	TRBD2	TRBJ2-1	TGTGCCAGCAGCCTCTTTAGCGGGAGTCATCTCTATGAGCAGTTCTTC	CASSLFSGSHLYEQFF
TRBV2	many	.	TRBJ1-6	TGTGCCAGCTACCCGCCTCAGGGGAACAGATCACCCCTCCACTTT	CASYPPQGNRSPLHF
TRBV5-4	few	TRBD1	TRBJ1-1	TGTGCCAGCAGCCCCAGGGGGCAAGACACTGAAGCTTTCTTT	CASSPRGQDTEAFF
TRBV27	few	.	TRBJ2-3	TGTGCCAGCACCATGGACCGCACCACAGATACGCAGTATTTT	CASTMDRTTDTQYF
TRBV5-6	many	.	TRBJ2-1	TGTGCCAGCAGCTCCCGTGGGCGCGGCAATGAGCAGTTCTTC	CASSSRGRGNEQFF
TRBV5-1	few	.	TRBJ1-6	TGCGCCAGCAGCCCACAGCTCTCCTATAATTCACCCCTCCACTTT	CASSPQLSYNSPLHF
TRBV27	medium-sized	.	TRBJ1-1	TGTGCCAGCAGTTACTCTATGAACACTGAAGCTTTCTTT	CASSYSMNTEAFF
TRBV27	many	.	TRBJ2-1	TGTGCCAGCAGTTTGTCCCTCTTGGGGCTCTCCTACAATGAGCAGTTCTTC	CASSLSLLGLSYNEQFF
TRBV3-1	few	.	TRBJ1-1	TGTGCCAGCAGCCAAGATGAAGGGAAAGCTTTCTTT	CASSQDEGKAFF
TRBV7-2	.	.	TRBJ1-2	TGTGCCAGCAGTAGGGGGGTCGGTTATGGCTACACCTTC	CASSRGVGYGYTF
TRBV9	many	TRBD1	TRBJ2-1	TGTGCCAGCAGCGTAGAGGGGGACAGGGGTCGTGAGCAGTTCTTC	CASSVEGDRGREQFF
TRBV7-8	many	.	TRBJ1-1	TGTGCCAGCAGCTTACAAGTTATGAACACTGAAGCTTTCTTT	CASSLQVMNTEAFF
TRBV30	many	TRBD2	TRBJ2-5	TGTGCCTGGAGTGGTCTAGCGGGGTGGGGGACCCAGTACTTC	CAWSGLAGWGTQYF
TRBV27	.	TRBD2	TRBJ2-7	TGTGCCAGCAGTAATATCGGGAGGGCCCTTTCCTACGAGCAGTACTTC	CASSNIGRALSYEQYF
TRBV27	.	TRBD1	TRBJ2-3	TGTGCCAACAGTCGACAGGGAACTACAGATACGCAGTATTTT	CANSRQGTTDTQYF
TRBV6-5	many	.	TRBJ2-3	TGTGCCAGCAGTTACGAGGGGGGGGATACGCAGTATTTT	CASSYEGGDTQYF
TRBV7-9	many	.	TRBJ1-1	TGTGCCAGCAGCTTGGATATGAACACTGAAGCTTTCTTT	CASSLDMNTEAFF
TRBV19	many	.	TRBJ2-5	TGTGCCAGTAGTATAGGTAACGGACCACAAGAGACCCAGTACTTC	CASSIGNGPQETQYF
TRBV15	many	.	TRBJ1-3	TGTGCCACCAGCCCCGGACAGACAGGAAACACCATATATTTT	CATSPGQTGNTIYF
TRBV20-1	many	.	TRBJ1-2	TGCAGTGCTAGAGATCCGGACAGACATGGCTACACCTTC	CSARDPDRHGYTF
TRBV7-9	.	TRBD1	TRBJ2-1	TGTGCCAGCAGCTTAGAAGCCGACAGGGCGAAGTTCTTC	CASSLEADRAKFF
TRBV11-2	many	.	TRBJ1-1	TGTGCCAGCAGAAACACTGAAGCTTTCTTT	CASRNTEAFF
TRBV5-4	few	TRBD2	TRBJ2-5	TGTGCCAGCAGCTTGAGTAGCGGGAGGCCGGAGACCCAGTACTTC	CASSLSSGRPETQYF
TRBV12-3/TRBV12-4	many	.	TRBJ2-1	TGTGCCAGCAGTTTCCGACAGTACAATGAGCAGTTCTTC	CASSFRQYNEQFF
TRBV6-8	once	TRBD1	TRBJ1-2	TGTGCCAGCAGTGAAGCGGAGGGCAGGGGGCATGGCTACACCTTC	CASSEAEGRGHGYTF
TRBV29-1	.	.	TRBJ2-1	TGCAGCGTTCAAGTTAGAGGGGATTGTTCCTACAATGAGCAGTTCTTC	CSVQVRGDCSYNEQFF
TRBV7-2	many	TRBD2	TRBJ2-5	TGTGCCAGCAGCTTATCCCCTAGCGGGACCTACCAAGAGACCCAGTACTTC	CASSLSPSGTYQETQYF
TRBV6-1	many	TRBD1	TRBJ2-3	TGTGCCACGATGACAGGGGCGGCTGGGACAGATACGCAGTATTTT	CATMTGAAGTDTQYF
TRBV4-1	many	TRBD1	TRBJ2-7	TGCGCCAGCAGCACCCTGACAGGGGAAGGCGAGCAGTACTTC	CASSTLTGEGEQYF
TRBV27	many	.	TRBJ1-5	TGTGCCAGCAGTTTATCGTGGGGGGCTAGCAATCAGCCCCAGCATTTT	CASSLSWGASNQPQHF
TRBV2	many	.	TRBJ1-2	TGTGCCAGCAGTGGGACCTCCTCGTTCTATGGCTACACCTTC	CASSGTSSFYGYTF
TRBV5-1	many	TRBD2	TRBJ2-1	TGCGCCAGCAGCCCCCGAGTAGCGGGATACAATGAGCAGTTCTTC	CASSPRVAGYNEQFF
TRBV6-1	.	TRBD2	TRBJ2-1	TGTGCCATTTACAGTGAGACTAGCCGCATCTTC	CAIYSETSRIF
TRBV5-5	many	.	TRBJ2-1	TGTGCCAGCGACCCGATAGGGGCGAATGAGCAGTTCTTC	CASDPIGANEQFF
TRBV2	many	.	TRBJ1-2	TGTGCCAGCCGTGGGGTCAGCTCTAACTATGGCTACACCTTC	CASRGVSSNYGYTF
TRBV7-8	many	.	TRBJ1-5	TGTGCCAGCAGCTTAGTGGGTACAGGCAATCAGCCCCAGCATTTT	CASSLVGTGNQPQHF
TRBV2	many	.	TRBJ2-7	TGTGCCAGCTGTTTGCAGGGTCAGAACGAGCAGTACTTC	CASCLQGQNEQYF
TRBV20-1	many	.	TRBJ2-3	TGCAGTGCTAGAGATCGTCTCCTAAGCACAGATACGCAGTATTTT	CSARDRLLSTDTQYF
TRBV4-1	.	TRBD1	TRBJ1-5	TGCGCCAGCAGCCAAGAAAGGAGGACAGGGGGTGGTCAGCCCCAGCATTTT	CASSQERRTGGGQPQHF
TRBV6-1	.	TRBD1	TRBJ2-2	TGTGCCAGCACCAACCGGGACAGGGACGGGGAGCTGTTTTTT	CASTNRDRDGELFF
TRBV5-1	.	.	TRBJ2-7	TGCGCCAGCAGCTTGGGGCTTGGGAGCTCCTACGAGCAGTACTTC	CASSLGLGSSYEQYF
TRBV20-1	many	TRBD2	TRBJ2-1	TGCAGTGCAATAGCGGGGATGGCCTACAATGAGCAGTTCTTC	CSAIAGMAYNEQFF
TRBV11-3	many	TRBD1	TRBJ2-1	TGTGCCAGCAGCTTAAAACAGGGGGTCGGTGAGCAGTTCTTC	CASSLKQGVGEQFF
TRBV7-9	many	.	TRBJ1-6	TGTGCCAGCAGCTTCAAGAGGGGGGGCCAGCATTCACCCCTCCACTTT	CASSFKRGGQHSPLHF
TRBV28	many	TRBD2	TRBJ2-7	TGTGCCAGCAGTTCGATCCCGGGACTAGATCACGAGCAGTACTTC	CASSSIPGLDHEQYF